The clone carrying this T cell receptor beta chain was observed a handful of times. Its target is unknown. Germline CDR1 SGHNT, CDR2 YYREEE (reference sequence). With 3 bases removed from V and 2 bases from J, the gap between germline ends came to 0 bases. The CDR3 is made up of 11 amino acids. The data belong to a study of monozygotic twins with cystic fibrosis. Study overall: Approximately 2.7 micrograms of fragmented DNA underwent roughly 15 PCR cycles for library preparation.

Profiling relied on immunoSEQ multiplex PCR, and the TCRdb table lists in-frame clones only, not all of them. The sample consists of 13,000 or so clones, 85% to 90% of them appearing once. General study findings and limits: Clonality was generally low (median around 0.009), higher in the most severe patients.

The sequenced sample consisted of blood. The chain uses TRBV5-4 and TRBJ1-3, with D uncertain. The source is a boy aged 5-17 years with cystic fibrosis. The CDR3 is CASSSGNTIYF. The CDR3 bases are TGTGCCAGCAGCTCTGGAAACACCATATATTTT.